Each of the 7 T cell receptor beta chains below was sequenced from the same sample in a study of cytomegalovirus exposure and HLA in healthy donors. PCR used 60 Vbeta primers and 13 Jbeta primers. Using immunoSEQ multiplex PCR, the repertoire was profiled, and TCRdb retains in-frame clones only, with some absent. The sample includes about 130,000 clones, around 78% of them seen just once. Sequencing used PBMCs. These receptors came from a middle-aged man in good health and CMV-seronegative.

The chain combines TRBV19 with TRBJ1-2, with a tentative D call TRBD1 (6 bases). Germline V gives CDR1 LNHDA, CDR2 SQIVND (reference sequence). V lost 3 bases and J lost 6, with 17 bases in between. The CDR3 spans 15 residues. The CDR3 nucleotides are TGTGCCAGTAGTATTAGGGAGACAGGACGAAATGGCTACACCTTC. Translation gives CASSIRETGRNGYTF.

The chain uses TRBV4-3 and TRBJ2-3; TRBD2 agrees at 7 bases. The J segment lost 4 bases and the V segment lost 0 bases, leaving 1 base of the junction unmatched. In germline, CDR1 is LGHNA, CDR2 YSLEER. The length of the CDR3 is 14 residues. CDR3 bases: TGCGCCAGCAGCCAAGATCGGGGGGCAGATACGCAGTATTTT. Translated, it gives CASSQDRGADTQYF.

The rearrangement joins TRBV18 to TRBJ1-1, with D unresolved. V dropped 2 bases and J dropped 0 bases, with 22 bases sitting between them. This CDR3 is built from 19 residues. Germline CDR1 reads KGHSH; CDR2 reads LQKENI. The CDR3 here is CASSPNVVGRIAVNTEAFF. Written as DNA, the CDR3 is TGTGCCAGCTCACCAAACGTGGTCGGGAGAATAGCTGTGAACACTGAAGCTTTCTTT.

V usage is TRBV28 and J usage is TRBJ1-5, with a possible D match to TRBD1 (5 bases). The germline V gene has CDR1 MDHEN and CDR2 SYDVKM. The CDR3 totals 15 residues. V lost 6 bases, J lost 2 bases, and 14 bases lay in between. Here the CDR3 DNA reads TGTGCCAGCAGACTCGGGGGGTCGGGCAATCAGCCCCAGCATTTT. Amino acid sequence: CASRLGGSGNQPQHF.

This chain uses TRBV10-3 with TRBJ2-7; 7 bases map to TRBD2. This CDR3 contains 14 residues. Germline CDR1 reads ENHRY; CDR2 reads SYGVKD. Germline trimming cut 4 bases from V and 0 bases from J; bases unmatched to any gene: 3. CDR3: CAISVGGVSYEQYF. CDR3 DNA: TGTGCCATCAGTGTGGGGGGGGTCTCCTACGAGCAGTACTTC.

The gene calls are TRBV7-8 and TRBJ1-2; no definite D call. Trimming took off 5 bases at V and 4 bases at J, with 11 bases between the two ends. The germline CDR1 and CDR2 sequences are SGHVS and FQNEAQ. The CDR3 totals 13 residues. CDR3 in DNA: TGTGCCAGCAGCCGAGAGTATAGCTATGGCTACACCTTC. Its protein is CASSREYSYGYTF.

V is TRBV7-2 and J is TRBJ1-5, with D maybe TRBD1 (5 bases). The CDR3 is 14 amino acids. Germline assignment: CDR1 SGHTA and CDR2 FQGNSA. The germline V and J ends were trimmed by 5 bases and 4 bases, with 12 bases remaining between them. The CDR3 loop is CASSINQGNQPQHF. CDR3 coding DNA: TGTGCCAGCAGCATAAATCAGGGAAATCAGCCCCAGCATTTT.